These T cell receptor beta chains were read from a single sample in a study of T cell responses to AZD1222 COVID-19 vaccine. TCRdb keeps only in-frame clones here, not all; method: immunoSEQ multiplex PCR. Of about 130,000 clones in the sample, approximately 87% were seen once. The sequencing used peripheral blood, collected on day 0 of AZD1222 vaccination. These receptor sequences come from an adult in good health. CDR3s include the opening cysteine and the closing phenylalanine or tryptophan. Each record gives: J gene, V gene, D gene, clone size, CDR3 protein, CDR3 DNA. D genes are given only for firm matches. Only some rows state a clone size, as once, few, many or a class for expanded clones.

TRBJ2-3,TRBV30,-,-,CAWEATDTQYF,TGTGCCTGGGAGGCTACGGATACGCAGTATTTT
TRBJ2-3,TRBV7-3,TRBD2,-,CASKLAGLSTDTQYF,TGTGCCAGTAAACTAGCGGGCCTCAGCACAGATACGCAGTATTTT
TRBJ1-5,TRBV11-2,TRBD1,few,CASSFGLQGANQPQHF,TGTGCCAGCAGCTTTGGTTTGCAGGGGGCGAATCAGCCCCAGCATTTT
TRBJ1-2,TRBV28,TRBD1,-,CASNTGALPYGYTF,TGTGCCAGCAATACAGGGGCCTTACCCTATGGCTACACCTTC
TRBJ1-1,TRBV5-8,TRBD1,-,CASSLMAGGEEAFF,TGTGCCAGCAGCTTAATGGCAGGGGGTGAGGAAGCTTTCTTT
TRBJ1-1,TRBV27,-,-,CASSLRISAEAFF,TGTGCCAGCAGTTTAAGGATTAGCGCTGAAGCTTTCTTT
TRBJ1-3,TRBV5-4,-,-,CASSSRDGSGNTIYF,TGTGCCAGCAGTTCGCGGGACGGCTCTGGAAACACCATATATTTT
TRBJ1-3,TRBV9,-,-,CASSVAGQSSGNTIYF,TGTGCCAGCAGCGTAGCTGGACAGTCCTCTGGAAACACCATATATTTT
TRBJ2-5,TRBV2,TRBD2,-,CASRGGSLAGVQETQYF,TGTGCCAGCAGGGGGGGGTCACTAGCGGGAGTACAAGAGACCCAGTACTTC
TRBJ2-7,TRBV7-9,TRBD1,few,CASSPYLGQAYEQYF,TGTGCCAGCAGCCCATACCTGGGACAGGCCTACGAGCAGTACTTC
TRBJ1-5,TRBV19,-,-,CASSPRRLNNQPQHF,TGTGCCAGTAGTCCGCGCCGCCTCAACAATCAGCCCCAGCATTTT
TRBJ1-3,TRBV3-1/TRBV3-2,-,-,CASSQTGQPGNTIYF,TGTGCCAGCAGCCAGACGGGCCAACCTGGAAACACCATATATTTT
TRBJ1-4,TRBV28,-,-,CASSFPPREKLFF,TGTGCCAGCAGTTTCCCCCCCCGGGAAAAACTGTTTTTT
TRBJ1-1,TRBV28,-,-,CASSFPGGTEAFF,TGTGCCAGCAGTTTTCCGGGGGGCACTGAAGCTTTCTTT
TRBJ2-7,TRBV5-1,-,-,CASTLGGTYEQYF,TGCGCCAGCACGCTAGGCGGTACCTACGAGCAGTACTTC
TRBJ2-7,TRBV5-6,-,-,CASSSAVSYEQYF,TGTGCCAGCAGCTCGGCAGTATCCTACGAGCAGTACTTC
TRBJ2-5,TRBV7-9,-,-,CASSLAASMATQYF,TGTGCCAGCAGCTTAGCGGCTAGTATGGCGACCCAGTACTTC
TRBJ2-7,TRBV7-3,TRBD2,-,CASSLTGGTEQYF,TGTGCCAGCAGCTTAACGGGGGGGACCGAGCAGTACTTC
TRBJ2-3,TRBV11-2,-,-,CASSPDVANTQYF,TGTGCCAGCAGCCCAGACGTGGCAAATACGCAGTATTTT
TRBJ2-3,TRBV19,-,-,CASSMRRPSTDTQYF,TGTGCCAGTAGTATGAGGCGGCCTAGCACAGATACGCAGTATTTT
TRBJ2-1,TRBV24-1,TRBD2,-,CATSDIGPGGNEQFF,TGTGCCACCAGTGATATTGGGCCGGGGGGGAATGAGCAGTTCTTC
TRBJ1-2,TRBV14,-,-,CASSQGIGGDYGYTF,TGTGCCAGCAGCCAAGGGATCGGAGGGGACTATGGCTACACCTTC
TRBJ2-3,TRBV4-1,TRBD1,-,CASSQDWGDRGETDTQYF,TGCGCCAGCAGCCAAGATTGGGGGGACAGGGGAGAAACAGATACGCAGTATTTT
TRBJ1-2,TRBV10-3,-,-,CAISTGNYGYTF,TGTGCCATCTCTACAGGGAACTATGGCTACACCTTC
TRBJ2-4,TRBV6-5,TRBD1,-,CASRPIGTGENIQYF,TGTGCCAGCAGGCCGATCGGGACAGGGGAAAACATTCAGTACTTC
TRBJ2-7,TRBV11-2,TRBD2,-,CASSRLAGVYEQYF,TGTGCCAGCAGCCGACTAGCGGGAGTTTACGAGCAGTACTTC
TRBJ1-2,TRBV5-1,TRBD1,few,CASGQTGGGYGYTF,TGCGCCAGCGGCCAGACAGGGGGCGGCTATGGCTACACCTTC
TRBJ1-1,TRBV5-4,TRBD1,-,CASSLVQGAKMNTEAFF,TGTGCCAGCAGCTTGGTACAGGGGGCAAAGATGAACACTGAAGCTTTCTTT
TRBJ1-5,TRBV6-2/TRBV6-3,-,-,CASSYSINQPQHF,TGTGCCAGCAGTTACTCTATAAATCAGCCCCAGCATTTT
TRBJ2-7,TRBV28,TRBD2,once,CASRVAGSSYEQYF,TGTGCCAGCAGAGTAGCGGGGAGCTCCTACGAGCAGTACTTC
TRBJ1-2,TRBV27,-,-,CASGRGDLGSGYTF,TGTGCCAGCGGTCGGGGGGACTTGGGGAGCGGCTACACCTTC
TRBJ2-1,TRBV9,-,-,CASSVALRGEGTVAFNEQFF,TGTGCCAGCAGCGTAGCTCTGCGGGGAGAAGGGACAGTCGCCTTTAATGAGCAGTTCTTC
TRBJ1-5,TRBV19,-,-,CASSVQGGQPQHF,TGTGCCAGTAGTGTACAGGGCGGTCAGCCCCAGCATTTT
TRBJ1-1,TRBV30,-,-,CAWRTTPNTEAFF,TGTGCCTGGAGGACCACACCGAACACTGAAGCTTTCTTT
TRBJ2-2,TRBV6-5,TRBD1,-,CASTRTGHTGELFF,TGTGCCAGCACCAGGACAGGCCACACCGGGGAGCTGTTTTTT
TRBJ1-1,TRBV28,-,-,CASSLAVSLEAFF,TGTGCCAGCAGTTTGGCTGTTTCGCTTGAAGCTTTCTTT
TRBJ2-1,TRBV11-2,-,-,CASSSTRERGSEQFF,TGTGCCAGCAGCTCGACCCGGGAGCGTGGCAGCGAGCAGTTCTTC
TRBJ1-5,TRBV5-4,-,-,CASSHGGHRAQHSNQPQHF,TGTGCCAGCAGCCATGGGGGGCATAGGGCACAGCATAGCAATCAGCCCCAGCATTTT